Each of the 32 T cell receptor beta chains below was sequenced from the same sample in a study of PD-L1 blockade in urothelial cancer. This sample's time point: pretreatment peripheral blood. Assay used: immunoSEQ multiplex PCR; TCRdb lists only in-frame clones, some missing. The sample holds about 52,000 clones, about four fifths seen once. The source was PBMCs, collected around atezolizumab (anti-PD-L1) treatment. The receptors were gathered from a man aged 50-59 years with urothelial cancer.

The chain joins TRBV7-9 to TRBJ2-1; 8 bases are shared with TRBD2. Germline loops: CDR1 SEHNR, CDR2 FQNEAQ (reference sequence). CDR3 length: 15 amino acids. Trimming cost V 2 bases and J 1 base; bases outside gene matches: 1. The CDR3 bases are TGTGCCAGCAGCTTACAGCGGGGGTCCTACAATGAGCAGTTCTTC. Its protein is CASSLQRGSYNEQFF.

The chain has TRBV6-1 and TRBJ1-2; D not certain. CDR3 length: 15 residues. CDR1 and CDR2 from the germline V gene are MNHNS and SASEGT. V was clipped by 5 bases and J by 1 base, with 14 bases between them. CDR3: CASSPLTVNNYGYTF. CDR3 DNA sequence: TGTGCCAGCAGTCCGTTAACAGTTAATAACTATGGCTACACCTTC.

The chain links TRBV5-6 to TRBJ2-5; D unresolved. V lost 3 bases, J lost 0 bases, and 6 bases lay in between. Germline-derived CDR1 and CDR2 are SGHDT and YYEEEE. The CDR3 sequence is 13 residues long. The DNA for the CDR3 is TGTGCCAGCAGCTCCCCCGACCAAGAGACCCAGTACTTC. This translates into CASSSPDQETQYF.

This clone occurred a few times. The chain is built from TRBV30 and TRBJ1-1; tentatively, D is TRBD1 (5 bases). Germline CDR1 reads GTSNPN; CDR2 reads SVGIG (reference sequence). The length of the CDR3 is 13 residues. Trimming took 3 bases from V and 0 from J, leaving 8 bases between them. CDR3 in amino acids: CAWSRQMNTEAFF. DNA for the CDR3: TGTGCCTGGAGCCGACAGATGAACACTGAAGCTTTCTTT.

The chain links TRBV6-4 to TRBJ2-1, with D perhaps TRBD2 (6 bases). V gave up 3 bases and J gave up 1 base, with 16 bases separating them. Germline CDR1 is MRHNA and CDR2 is SNTAGT. This CDR3 contains 17 residues. In DNA, the CDR3 is TGTGCCAGCAGTGAAATTGTATTCGGGAGATCCTACAATGAGCAGTTCTTC. It translates to CASSEIVFGRSYNEQFF.

The V gene is TRBV14, the J gene TRBJ2-1; a possible D gene is TRBD2 (6 bases). CDR3 length: 13 residues. Germline V gene sequence: CDR1 SGHDN, CDR2 FVKESK. Trimming took 4 bases from V and 5 from J, leaving 9 bases between them. The CDR3 here is CASSPGTHNEQFF. In DNA, the CDR3 is TGTGCCAGCAGCCCCGGGACTCACAATGAGCAGTTCTTC. The full variable domain, its missing parts supplied by reference TRBV14 and TRBJ2-1, is EAGVTQFPSHSVIEKGQTVTLRCDPISGHDNLYWYRRVMGKEIKFLLHFVKESKQDESGMPNNRFLAERTGGTYSTLKVQPAELEDSGVYFCASSPGTHNEQFFGPGTRLTVL.

Only a few counts were recorded for this clone. V is TRBV7-7 and J is TRBJ1-4, with 8 bases identical to TRBD1. V dropped 6 bases and J dropped 13; count of bases not matched to a gene: 13. There are 14 residues in the CDR3. Germline CDR1 is SSHAT and CDR2 is FNYEAQ (reference sequence). CDR3 sequence (DNA): TGTGCCAGCAGGAAACAGGGGGTGAAAAAGGGACTGTTTTTT. It is translated as CASRKQGVKKGLFF.

The rearrangement uses TRBV6-5 and TRBJ2-1, with TRBD1 matching 7 bases. After removal of 6 bases from V and 8 bases from J, the junction contained 13 bases not matched to a gene. Germline lookup yields CDR1 MNHEY and CDR2 SVGAGI. CDR3 length equals 15 residues. CDR3 sequence (DNA): TGTGCCAGCAGGCCGTGGGACAGAGGGTCGGATGAGCAGTTCTTC. This translates into CASRPWDRGSDEQFF.

The rearrangement joins TRBV12-5 to TRBJ2-2; the match to TRBD1 covers 8 bases. There are 16 residues in the CDR3. Germline V gene data show CDR1 as LGHNT and CDR2 as FRNRAP. J lost 5 bases, V lost 5 bases, and 10 bases had no gene match. CDR3 sequence: CASGIKTGVKTGELFF. CDR3 in DNA: TGTGCTAGTGGTATAAAGACAGGGGTTAAAACCGGGGAGCTGTTTTTT.

The chain carries TRBV7-9 and TRBJ1-1; 8 bases align to TRBD1. CDR1 is SEHNR and CDR2 is FQNEAQ in the germline V gene (reference sequence). V dropped 5 bases and J dropped 8; count of bases not matched to a gene: 4. The CDR3 consists of 12 residues. The CDR3 nucleotides are TGTGCCAGCAGCAAACAGGGGGTCGAAGCTTTCTTT. Encoded protein: CASSKQGVEAFF.

The rearrangement joins TRBV5-5 to TRBJ2-1; D gene ambiguous. Germline-derived CDR1 and CDR2 are SGHKS and YYEKEE (reference sequence). Deletions cut 6 bases from V and 7 bases from J, with 14 bases between. This CDR3 spans 13 amino acids. Written as DNA, the CDR3 is TGTGCCAGCACCCCGGGTGTAGTAAATGAGCAGTTCTTC. This translates into CASTPGVVNEQFF. Drawing the rest from reference TRBV5-5 and TRBJ2-1, the complete variable domain is DAGVTQSPTHLIKTRGQQVTLRCSPISGHKSVSWYQQVLGQGPQFIFQYYEKEERGRGNFPDRFSARQFPNYSSELNVNALLLGDSALYLCASTPGVVNEQFFGPGTRLTVL.

The V call is TRBV11-3, the J call TRBJ1-5; the match to TRBD1 covers 11 bases. The CDR3 totals 16 residues. V shed 2 bases and J 4 bases; nucleotides not matched to a gene: 4. Germline CDR1 reads SGHNT; CDR2 reads YENEEA. Written as DNA, the CDR3 is TGTGCCAGCAGCTTACAGGGACAGGGGGAAAATCAGCCCCAGCATTTT. Its protein is CASSLQGQGENQPQHF. The full variable domain, completed using reference TRBV11-3 and TRBJ1-5, is EAGVVQSPRYKIIEKKQPVAFWCNPISGHNTLYWYLQNLGQGPELLIRYENEEAVDDSQLPKDRFSAERLKGVDSTLKIQPAELGDSAVYLCASSLQGQGENQPQHFGDGTRLSIL.

V and J are TRBV7-3 and TRBJ1-6; D unresolved. Trimming shortened V by 3 bases and J by 10 bases, and 19 bases separated the two germline ends. The V gene's germline CDR1 is SGHTA and CDR2 FQGTGA. The length of the CDR3 is 16 residues. The CDR3 protein is CASSLKGQGVRSPLHF. For the CDR3, the DNA is TGTGCCAGCAGCTTGAAAGGTCAAGGAGTTAGATCACCCCTCCACTTT.

The V call is TRBV6-1, the J call TRBJ1-4, with TRBD1 as a possible D gene (6 bases). There are 14 residues in the CDR3. Trimming cost V 5 bases and J 8 bases, with 15 bases left between them. Germline CDR1 MNHNS, CDR2 SASEGT. The CDR3 loop is CASSTGSLQEKLFF. The CDR3 nucleotides read TGTGCCAGCAGTACAGGGAGCTTGCAGGAAAAACTGTTTTTT.

The chain uses TRBV27 and TRBJ1-2; the match to TRBD1 covers 9 bases. This CDR3 region has 13 residues. Germline CDR1 and CDR2: MNHEY and SMNVEV (reference sequence). V lost 11 bases and J lost 0; bases outside the gene matches: 4. As DNA, the CDR3 is TGTGCCGTGGGGGACAGGGCTAACTATGGCTACACCTTC. As protein: CAVGDRANYGYTF.

This rearrangement joins TRBV27 to TRBJ2-7; possible D gene TRBD2, 5 bases. In germline, CDR1 is MNHEY, CDR2 SMNVEV (reference sequence). CDR3 length: 18 residues. V dropped 5 bases and J dropped 0 bases, with 23 bases sitting between them. The CDR3, as DNA: TGTGCCAGCAGTCTACGTGGTACTGGGAGAGTTAGCTCCTACGAGCAGTACTTC. It specifies CASSLRGTGRVSSYEQYF.

The sample holds one count of this clone. For the CDR3, the DNA is TGTGCCAGCAGCTTTGGACAGGGGACCGGGGAGCTGTTTTTT. Protein sequence: CASSFGQGTGELFF. V is TRBV11-3 and J is TRBJ2-2, with 9 nucleotides matching TRBD1. Trimming removed 3 bases from V and 5 bases from J; junction bases left unmatched: 1. This CDR3 region has 14 residues. Germline V gene sequence: CDR1 SGHNT, CDR2 YENEEA.

This chain connects TRBV2 to TRBJ2-3; D is perhaps TRBD1 (6 bases). This CDR3 comprises 14 residues. In germline, CDR1 is SNHLY, CDR2 FYNNEI. V lost 5 bases and J 1 base, leaving 10 bases between the germline ends. This CDR3 is CASSPWTGTDTQYF. The CDR3 bases are TGTGCCAGCAGTCCCTGGACAGGCACAGATACGCAGTATTTT.

V gene TRBV10-3 combines with J gene TRBJ1-3, with 7 bases lining up with TRBD1. The germline V gene has CDR1 ENHRY and CDR2 SYGVKD. After removal of 10 bases from V and 3 bases from J, the junction contained 15 bases not matched to a gene. This CDR3 comprises 16 residues. DNA for the CDR3: TGTGCCACCGCAGACATGACAGGGAGAAGTGGAAACACCATATATTTT. Protein product: CATADMTGRSGNTIYF.

This chain links TRBV9 with TRBJ2-1; 9 positions agree with TRBD1. Germline V lookup: CDR1 SGDLS, CDR2 YYNGEE. After removal of 4 bases from V and 4 bases from J, the junction contained 6 bases not matched to a gene. This CDR3 comprises 15 residues. The CDR3 sequence: CASSSRDREYNEQFF. Here the CDR3 DNA reads TGTGCCAGCAGCTCCCGGGACAGGGAATACAATGAGCAGTTCTTC.

This clone has more than one count but fewer than ten. This rearrangement joins TRBV29-1 to TRBJ1-5; TRBD1 is a possible D gene (6 bases). CDR3 size: 12 residues. The V gene's germline CDR1 is SQVTM and CDR2 ANQGSEA. V was trimmed by 4 bases and J by 3 bases, leaving 7 bases between them. This CDR3 reads CSVGDNNQPQHF. The CDR3 region has the DNA TGCAGCGTTGGGGACAACAATCAGCCCCAGCATTTT.

This chain connects TRBV7-3 to TRBJ2-1; 10 bases are a match to TRBD2. V trimming: 4 bases; J trimming: 12 bases; junction bases outside the gene matches: 12. Germline CDR1 reads SGHTA; CDR2 reads FQGTGA. This CDR3 contains 15 residues. This chain's CDR3 is CASSSGGASGGRQFF. For the CDR3, the DNA is TGTGCCAGCAGCTCCGGGGGGGCTAGCGGGGGTCGGCAGTTCTTC.

The chain employs TRBV21-1 and TRBJ2-6; the table assigns TRBD1, which was not confirmed against the DNA. TRBV21-1 is noted as a pseudogene. This CDR3 comprises 17 residues. CDR3 sequence (DNA): TGTGCCAGCAGCATCCGGGACAGGGGGCCTGGGGCCAACGTCCTGACTTTC. Protein sequence: CASSIRDRGPGANVLTF.

The rearrangement uses TRBV9 and TRBJ2-1; TRBD1 agrees at 11 bases. The CDR3 is made up of 17 amino acids. In germline, CDR1 is SGDLS, CDR2 YYNGEE. V trimming: 0 bases; J trimming: 7 bases; junction bases outside the gene matches: 9. CDR3 coding DNA: TGTGCCAGCAGCGTAGAACCGGGACAGGGGGGTACAAATGAGCAGTTCTTC. Its translation is CASSVEPGQGGTNEQFF.

V gene TRBV7-3 combines with J gene TRBJ2-6; D gene unclear. CDR1 and CDR2 (germline): SGHTA, FQGTGA. This CDR3 has 14 amino acids. With 5 bases removed from V and 9 bases from J, the gap between germline ends came to 14 bases. CDR3 sequence (DNA): TGTGCCAGCAGCCCCAAAGTTGCCAGCAACGTCCTGACTTTC. Protein: CASSPKVASNVLTF. The variable domain in full, completed from reference TRBV7-3 and TRBJ2-6, reads GAGVSQTPSNKVTEKGKYVELRCDPISGHTALYWYRQSLGQGPEFLIYFQGTGAADDSGLPNDRFFAVRPEGSVSTLKIQRTERGDSAVYLCASSPKVASNVLTFGAGSRLTVL.

J is TRBJ2-7 and V is TRBV7-8; TRBD2 aligns across 12 bases. The CDR3 runs 17 residues. V gave up 5 bases and J gave up 2 bases; unmatched junction bases: 10. CDR1 is SGHVS and CDR2 is FQNEAQ in the germline V gene. CDR3 sequence: CASSPQLAGGPTYEQYF. DNA of the CDR3: TGTGCCAGCAGCCCCCAACTAGCGGGGGGTCCTACCTACGAGCAGTACTTC.

The chain couples TRBV30 to TRBJ2-4, with TRBD1 matching 11 bases. CDR1 and CDR2 (germline): GTSNPN, SVGIG (reference sequence). V shed 4 bases and J 6 bases; nucleotides not matched to a gene: 8. The CDR3 totals 15 residues. The CDR3 bases are TGTGCCTGGAATAGGGACAGGGGGTTGTCAAACATTCAGTACTTC. This gives the protein CAWNRDRGLSNIQYF.

With regard to this clone: This sample includes further DNA sequences coding for the same CDR3. The chain uses TRBV19 and TRBJ1-4; TRBD1 is a possible D gene (6 bases). The germline CDR1 and CDR2 sequences are LNHDA and SQIVND (reference sequence). The CDR3 has 16 amino acids. V lost 4 bases to trimming and J lost 0 bases, with 12 bases between them. The CDR3 bases are TGTGCCAGTAGTACGGGACAAGGAGCAACTAATGAAAAACTGTTTTTT. This encodes CASSTGQGATNEKLFF. Together with reference TRBV19 and TRBJ1-4, the CDR3 gives the full variable domain: DGGITQSPKYLFRKEGQNVTLSCEQNLNHDAMYWYRQDPGQGLRLIYYSQIVNDFQKGDIAEGYSVSREKKESFPLTVTSAQKNPTAFYLCASSTGQGATNEKLFFGSGTQLSVL.

The chain is built from TRBV6-5 and TRBJ1-2, with D unresolved. V lost 4 bases and J lost 8, with 20 bases in between. Germline CDR1 is MNHEY and CDR2 is SVGAGI. This CDR3 has 15 residues. CDR3 residues: CASSSVLAVGGGYTF. CDR3 sequence (DNA): TGTGCCAGCAGTTCCGTCCTGGCTGTTGGAGGAGGCTACACCTTC.

This clone turned up a few times. The chain employs TRBV9 and TRBJ2-1; 8 nucleotides align to TRBD1. CDR1 is SGDLS and CDR2 is YYNGEE in the germline V gene. V trimming: 3 bases; J trimming: 1 base; junction bases outside the gene matches: 6. This CDR3 comprises 16 residues. The CDR3 protein is CASSGGRQGSYNEQFF. The CDR3 bases are TGTGCCAGCAGCGGAGGTCGACAGGGGTCCTACAATGAGCAGTTCTTC.

With respect to this clone: An end of the junction differs from the germline gene, which may be a read error. The chain carries TRBV28 and TRBJ2-6; 12 bases are shared with TRBD1. Germline loops: CDR1 MDHEN, CDR2 SYDVKM. CDR3 length equals 17 residues. The CDR3, as DNA: TGTGCCACCAGTCCCGGGACAGGGGGCCGTGGGGCCAACGTCCTGACTTTC. It codes for CATSPGTGGRGANVLTF.

The V call is TRBV9, the J call TRBJ1-1; tentative D call: TRBD1 (6 bases). The CDR3 runs 14 residues. Looked up from germline, CDR1 is SGDLS and CDR2 is YYNGEE. The V end lost 2 bases, the J end lost 0 bases, and 8 bases lay between the germline ends. The CDR3 sequence: CASSVDRLNTEAFF. The CDR3 bases are TGTGCCAGCAGCGTTGACAGGTTGAACACTGAAGCTTTCTTT.